One T cell receptor beta chain is described in this entry. Sequencing used immunoSEQ multiplex PCR; TCRdb keeps in-frame clones, though not all of them. This table holds some 100,000 clones, about 94% found once. The data are from a study of T cell changes during pregnancy in multiple sclerosis. Trimming left V 3 bases short and J 1 base short, with 12 bases between. CDR3 length equals 15 residues. Per germline, CDR1 MNHNS and CDR2 SASEGT. The source is a female donor with multiple sclerosis, enrolled in a pregnancy study. The sequencing here drew on peripheral blood, taken before pregnancy. This sequence joins TRBV6-1 and TRBJ1-1; D perhaps matches TRBD1 (6 bases). The CDR3 spells CASSDRGHPNTEAFF. CDR3 DNA: TGTGCCAGCAGTGATAGGGGACATCCGAACACTGAAGCTTTCTTT.